Listed below are T cell receptor beta chains from one sample, sequenced in a study of graft-versus-host responses after intestinal transplantation. Profiling relied on immunoSEQ multiplex PCR, and the TCRdb table lists in-frame clones only, not all of them. The sample yields some 9,800 clones, 36% seen once. The sample consisted of alloreactive CD8+ T cells from a mixed lymphocyte reaction culture, taken before intestinal transplant. The receptors originated from a human patient who received an intestinal transplant. Each CDR3 is given with its conserved first and last residue. A D gene is named only where the DNA matches it firmly. Not all rows give a size; the values are once, few, many and, for expanded clones, a class.

>-|TRBV7-9|medium-sized|TRBJ2-2
TGTGCCAGCAGCTCAGGCAAGAACACCGGGGAGCTGTTTTTT
CASSSGKNTGELFF
>TRBD1|TRBV18|-|TRBJ1-2
TGTGCCAGCTCACCAGGTGTCAGGGGGTTCTATGGCTACACCTTC
CASSPGVRGFYGYTF
>TRBD2|TRBV6-5|few|TRBJ2-1
TGTGCCAGCAGTCTCGTTAGCGGGAGCCCCCATGAGCAGTTCTTC
CASSLVSGSPHEQFF
>-|TRBV12-1|medium-sized|TRBJ2-7
TGTGCCAGCAGCCCCCACCTCCGGGACAGGGCCTACGAGCAGTACTTC
CASSPHLRDRAYEQYF
>TRBD2|TRBV7-6|-|TRBJ2-7
TGTGCCAGCAGCGGACTAGCGGGGGTGGAGGAGCAGTACTTC
CASSGLAGVEEQYF
>TRBD1|TRBV29-1|-|TRBJ1-2
TGCAGCGTTTGGGACAGCCCCACTTATGGCTACACCTTC
CSVWDSPTYGYTF
>TRBD1|TRBV28|few|TRBJ2-7
TGTGCCAGCAGCCTCGCCCGGACAGGGGCGGGGGAGCAGTACTTC
CASSLARTGAGEQYF
>TRBD2|TRBV10-3|-|TRBJ2-1
TGTGCCATCAGGGGACTAGCGACGAGGCAGTTCTTC
CAIRGLATRQFF
>-|TRBV7-6|-|TRBJ2-7
TGTGCCAGCAGCCCGGAACCGCGACGGGACTACGAGCAGTACTTC
CASSPEPRRDYEQYF
>-|TRBV5-1|-|TRBJ1-2
TGCGCCAGCAGCTTTTTCTCTAACTATGGCTACACCTTC
CASSFFSNYGYTF
>TRBD1|TRBV19|-|TRBJ2-1
TGTGCCAGTAGTATAGGGACAGGGAACTACAATGAGCAGTTCTTC
CASSIGTGNYNEQFF
>-|TRBV15|-|TRBJ1-1
TGTGCCACCAGCAGTGGACAGAGCAACACTGAAGCTTTCTTT
CATSSGQSNTEAFF
>-|TRBV4-1|-|TRBJ1-5
TGCGCCAGCAGCCTCCTTCCGACATATAGCAATCAGCCCCAGCATTTT
CASSLLPTYSNQPQHF
>TRBD1|TRBV28|-|TRBJ2-7
TGTGCCAGCAGGTCAAACTGGGACAGGGGATTCTACGAGCAGTACTTC
CASRSNWDRGFYEQYF